These T cell receptor beta chains were read from a single sample in a study of T cell responses to AZD1222 COVID-19 vaccine. Method: immunoSEQ multiplex PCR; TCRdb's copy keeps in-frame clones and lacks some. The table includes over 55,000 clones, 84% detected once. The specimen comprised peripheral blood, sampled on day 0 of AZD1222 vaccination. The receptors stem from an adult in good health. Both conserved end residues are part of each CDR3. A D gene is named only where the DNA matches it firmly. A clone size is listed for some rows: how often the clone was seen (once, few, many), or a class if it is expanded.

V gene	J gene	CDR3 length	clone size	D gene	CDR3 protein	CDR3 DNA
TRBV19	TRBJ2-1	13	.	.	CASSIQGTGEQFF	TGTGCCAGTAGTATCCAGGGGACGGGTGAGCAGTTCTTC
TRBV2	TRBJ1-4	14	few	.	CASSGFGGSEKLFF	TGTGCCAGCAGCGGGTTCGGGGGGTCGGAAAAACTGTTTTTT
TRBV5-1	TRBJ1-2	12	.	.	CASSPLGRGYTF	TGCGCCAGCAGTCCGCTGGGGCGTGGCTACACCTTC
TRBV5-4	TRBJ2-2	10	.	.	CASSFGELFF	TGTGCCAGCAGCTTCGGGGAGCTGTTTTTT
TRBV24-1	TRBJ2-1	16	.	TRBD2	CATSDNSGGISNEQFF	TGTGCCACCAGTGACAACAGCGGGGGGATATCCAATGAGCAGTTCTTC
TRBV5-4	TRBJ1-4	15	.	.	CASSSPGADNEKLFF	TGTGCCAGCAGCTCACCGGGGGCCGACAATGAAAAACTGTTTTTT
TRBV4-2	TRBJ1-6	16	.	.	CASTGIPQSYNSPLHF	TGTGCCAGCACTGGGATCCCCCAGTCCTATAATTCACCCCTCCACTTT
TRBV3-1/TRBV3-2	TRBJ1-2	13	.	.	CASSQRRDDGYTF	TGTGCCAGCAGCCAACGCAGGGATGATGGCTACACCTTC
TRBV3-1/TRBV3-2	TRBJ2-1	17	.	TRBD2	CASTPASGGSPYNEQFF	TGTGCCAGCACCCCGGCTAGCGGGGGGTCTCCCTACAATGAGCAGTTCTTC
TRBV7-6	TRBJ2-5	16	.	TRBD2	CASSLATSGVGETQYF	TGTGCCAGCAGCTTAGCCACTAGCGGGGTGGGGGAGACCCAGTACTTC
TRBV4-3	TRBJ1-4	20	.	.	CASSQFVGVVQNTGNEKLFF	TGCGCCAGCAGCCAGTTCGTCGGTGTGGTCCAGAACACGGGAAATGAAAAACTGTTTTTT
TRBV25-1	TRBJ2-1	13	.	.	CASSVPGVWEQFF	TGTGCCAGCAGTGTTCCGGGAGTTTGGGAGCAGTTCTTC
TRBV12-5	TRBJ2-1	15	.	.	CASGPGQGSYDEQFF	TGTGCTAGTGGTCCGGGCCAGGGGAGTTATGATGAGCAGTTCTTC
TRBV6-1	TRBJ1-2	14	.	.	CASSEDRSGLSYTF	TGTGCCAGCAGTGAAGACAGATCCGGGTTAAGCTACACCTTC
TRBV3-1/TRBV3-2	TRBJ2-5	14	.	.	CASSPRTTEETQYF	TGTGCCAGCAGCCCTAGGACCACTGAGGAGACCCAGTACTTC
TRBV19	TRBJ2-3	14	.	TRBD2	CASSTASGPDTQYF	TGTGCCAGTAGTACGGCTAGCGGCCCAGATACGCAGTATTTT
TRBV2	TRBJ2-6	18	.	.	CASSELEAPVSGANVLTF	TGTGCCAGCAGTGAGTTGGAGGCCCCGGTCTCTGGGGCCAACGTCCTGACTTTC
TRBV27	TRBJ2-7	14	.	TRBD2	CASSLGLASYEQYF	TGTGCCAGCAGTTTAGGACTAGCCTCCTACGAGCAGTACTTC
TRBV10-1	TRBJ2-3	15	.	TRBD1	CASSRPDREGDTQYF	TGCGCCAGCAGTAGGCCGGACAGGGAAGGCGATACGCAGTATTTT
TRBV29-1	TRBJ2-1	11	.	TRBD2	CRGTSSNEQFF	TGCAGGGGGACTAGTTCAAATGAGCAGTTCTTC
TRBV9	TRBJ2-2	16	.	.	CASSEHPRWTAGELFF	TGTGCCAGCAGCGAACACCCGAGGTGGACAGCCGGGGAGCTGTTTTTT
TRBV3-1/TRBV3-2	TRBJ1-3	15	.	.	CATNAGLHSGNTIYF	TGTGCCACCAACGCGGGACTCCACTCTGGAAACACCATATATTTT
TRBV13	TRBJ2-2	14	.	.	CASSLVRNTGELFF	TGTGCCAGCAGCTTAGTTCGGAACACCGGGGAGCTGTTTTTT
TRBV5-1	TRBJ1-6	14	.	TRBD1	CASSLTGEGSPLHF	TGCGCCAGCAGCTTAACAGGGGAGGGATCACCCCTCCACTTT
TRBV6-2/TRBV6-3	TRBJ2-7	15	once	.	CASSYSSEGSYEQYF	TGTGCCAGCAGTTACTCGTCGGAGGGTTCCTACGAGCAGTACTTC
TRBV4-3	TRBJ2-7	15	.	TRBD1	CASSQARDRPYEQYF	TGCGCCAGCAGCCAAGCCAGGGACAGGCCCTACGAGCAGTACTTC
TRBV15	TRBJ2-1	13	.	TRBD2	CATSAGGRNEQFF	TGTGCCACCAGCGCGGGGGGGCGGAATGAGCAGTTCTTC
TRBV29-1	TRBJ2-1	14	.	TRBD2	CSGAGGQGGSEQFF	TGCAGCGGCGCGGGAGGGCAGGGAGGGAGTGAGCAGTTCTTC
TRBV5-1	TRBJ1-1	15	.	.	CASSSEMREDTEAFF	TGCGCCAGCAGCTCGGAGATGAGGGAGGACACTGAAGCTTTCTTT